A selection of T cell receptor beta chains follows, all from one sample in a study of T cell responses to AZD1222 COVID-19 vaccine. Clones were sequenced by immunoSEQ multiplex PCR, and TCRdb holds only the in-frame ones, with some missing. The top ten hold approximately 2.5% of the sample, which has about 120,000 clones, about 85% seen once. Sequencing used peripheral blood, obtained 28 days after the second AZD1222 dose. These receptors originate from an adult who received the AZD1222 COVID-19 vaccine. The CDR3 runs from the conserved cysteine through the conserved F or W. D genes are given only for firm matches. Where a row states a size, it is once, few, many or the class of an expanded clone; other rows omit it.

TGCGCCAGCAGCCAAGAGTCGAGCGACAGGGGTAAGTATGGCTACACCTTC CASSQESSDRGKYGYTF TRBJ1-2 once TRBD1 TRBV4-3
TGTGCCAGCAGTGAAGGGGTCCCCGTCTTTCCTAATGAAAAACTGTTTTTT CASSEGVPVFPNEKLFF TRBJ1-4 - - TRBV2
TGTGCCAGCAGCTTTCGGGGGGGGACCTCCTACAATGAGCAGTTCTTC CASSFRGGTSYNEQFF TRBJ2-1 - TRBD2 TRBV11-3
TGTGCCAGCAGCGTTAGCGGGGGGGCCGGTACGCAGTATTTT CASSVSGGAGTQYF TRBJ2-3 - TRBD2 TRBV9
TGTGCCACCAGTGATGCGACAGGCGAAGCTTTCTTT CATSDATGEAFF TRBJ1-1 - - TRBV24-1
TGTGCCAGCAGCTTCTGGGGGGGGTCCTATAATTCACCCCTCCACTTT CASSFWGGSYNSPLHF TRBJ1-6 - - TRBV7-8
TGTGCCAGCAGCTTAACCACAGGGAATTCACCCCTCCACTTT CASSLTTGNSPLHF TRBJ1-6 few - TRBV7-3
TGTGCCAGCAGCCCGAGAGGGGCTGGGGAAAACATTCAGTACTTC CASSPRGAGENIQYF TRBJ2-4 - - TRBV7-9
TGTGCCAGCAGCCCGCAGGGGCAGGGGAAGCTGTTTTTT CASSPQGQGKLFF TRBJ2-2 few - TRBV3-1/TRBV3-2
TGTGCCAGTAGTATAGCGGCGGAACGTCATGGCTACACCTTC CASSIAAERHGYTF TRBJ1-2 - - TRBV19
TGTGCCAGCAGCTCCTTGGCTACTAGCAACTTTCACAATGAGCAGTTCTTC CASSSLATSNFHNEQFF TRBJ2-1 - - TRBV4-2
TGTGCCACCAGCAGTGGAACAGGGGGCTTCTACGAGCAGTACTTC CATSSGTGGFYEQYF TRBJ2-7 - TRBD1 TRBV15
TGCAGTGCTAGTATAAGGGGCGGTCAGCCCCAGCATTTT CSASIRGGQPQHF TRBJ1-5 once - TRBV20-1
TGTGCCACCAGCAGGGGGGCGGGGTACAATGAGCAGTTCTTC CATSRGAGYNEQFF TRBJ2-1 - - TRBV15
TGTGCCAGCACTTCCATCATAAATCAGTCCCAGCATTTT CASTSIINQSQHF TRBJ1-5 few - TRBV2
TGTGCCAGCAGCCTCATGGCGGGAGGTAATGAAAAACTGTTTTTT CASSLMAGGNEKLFF TRBJ1-4 - - TRBV7-2
TGTGCCAGCAGGCCTCGAGGACAGGGTAGTATTCAGCCCCAGCATTTT CASRPRGQGSIQPQHF TRBJ1-5 - TRBD1 TRBV28
TGTGCCAGCAGCTTTAAGGCCTCTTCGGGGGCGGGCTACGAGCAGTACTTC CASSFKASSGAGYEQYF TRBJ2-7 - - TRBV12-1
TGTGCCAGTAGTATCGAAGGCGGACGCTACGAGCAGTACTTC CASSIEGGRYEQYF TRBJ2-7 - - TRBV19
TGCAGTGCTAGTGCGGGTCGTAGCACAGATACGCAGTATTTT CSASAGRSTDTQYF TRBJ2-3 - - TRBV20-1
TGTGCCAGCAGCCAAGGGCCTGGGACATATGGCTACACCTTC CASSQGPGTYGYTF TRBJ1-2 few - TRBV3-1/TRBV3-2
TGTGCCAGCAGGCACGGGTGGACAGAGAATGAAAAACTGTTTTTT CASRHGWTENEKLFF TRBJ1-4 - - TRBV7-2
TGTGCCAGCAGTTACTCGGGGACAGGGAGGCAGCCCCAGCATTTT CASSYSGTGRQPQHF TRBJ1-5 - TRBD1 TRBV6-2/TRBV6-3
TGCGCCAGCAGCCAAGATCAGGGGGTGGGGGCCCAGCATTTT CASSQDQGVGAQHF TRBJ1-5 - TRBD1 TRBV4-1
TGTGCCAGCAGCTCCACAGGGGGCGGTGGTCAGCCCCAGCATTTT CASSSTGGGGQPQHF TRBJ1-5 - TRBD1 TRBV7-2
TGCAGCGCTCGCGGGGACCGTAGCTCCTACGAGCAGTACTTC CSARGDRSSYEQYF TRBJ2-7 - - TRBV29-1
TGTGCCAGCAGTGCCCAGGGAATAGGGCAGTTCTTC CASSAQGIGQFF TRBJ2-1 - - TRBV25-1
TGTGCCAGCAGCCCGGACATAGCTGGAAACACCATATATTTT CASSPDIAGNTIYF TRBJ1-3 - - TRBV5-6
TGTGCCAGCAGCTTTGTCAGGGGAGGCGGCTACACCTTC CASSFVRGGGYTF TRBJ1-2 - - TRBV5-8
TGTGCCAGCAGCGGCCCGTATTCAGCTAACTATGGCTACACCTTC CASSGPYSANYGYTF TRBJ1-2 - - TRBV7-9
TGTGCCAGCAGCTTTAGGGCAAATAATGAAAAACTGTTTTTT CASSFRANNEKLFF TRBJ1-4 - - TRBV11-2
TGTGCCAGCAGCTTCGGCGGGGACAGGGGCCTAGGGCATCAGTTCTTC CASSFGGDRGLGHQFF TRBJ2-1 - TRBD1 TRBV11-3
TGTGCCAGCAGCCCGGGGCAGAGGGACTATGGCTACACCTTC CASSPGQRDYGYTF TRBJ1-2 few - TRBV11-1
TGCGCCAGCAGCCGGTCGGGACAGGGGGCAGGCACAGATACGCAGTATTTT CASSRSGQGAGTDTQYF TRBJ2-3 - TRBD1 TRBV5-1
TGTGCCAGCAGCGGCAAATGGGGCTCTGGGGCCAACGTCCTGACTTTC CASSGKWGSGANVLTF TRBJ2-6 - - TRBV6-2/TRBV6-3
TGCGCCAGCAGCCAAGAGACGCACTCCCCTTACAATGAGCAGTTCTTC CASSQETHSPYNEQFF TRBJ2-1 - - TRBV4-3
TGTGCCAGTAGTACCACAATAACGCGGGAGCAGTACTTC CASSTTITREQYF TRBJ2-7 - - TRBV19
TGTGCCAGCAGTGGAAACCGGGGACGTGCACCCCTCCACTTT CASSGNRGRAPLHF TRBJ1-6 - - TRBV25-1
TGCAGTGCCAAGATCGGGAGTAAAGCTTTCTTT CSAKIGSKAFF TRBJ1-1 few - TRBV20-1
TGTGCCAGTCGCATAGGAGGGGGGAACGAGCAGTACTTC CASRIGGGNEQYF TRBJ2-7 - - TRBV2
TGTGCCAGCAGCTTACAAGGACAAGCGAACACTGAAGCTTTCTTT CASSLQGQANTEAFF TRBJ1-1 - - TRBV7-3
TGCGCCAGCAGCCAAGGGGCCCAGCAGCCCCAGCATTTT CASSQGAQQPQHF TRBJ1-5 once - TRBV4-3
TGTGCCAGCTCATCCCGGGAGGTGGAAGCTTTCTTT CASSSREVEAFF TRBJ1-1 - - TRBV18
TGTGCCAGCAGCTTACAGCGGGGGGGCGGCACAGATACGCAGTATTTT CASSLQRGGGTDTQYF TRBJ2-3 - TRBD2 TRBV7-2
TGTGCCAGCACTAAAGATCGGACCGCCGGTTATGGCTACACCTTC CASTKDRTAGYGYTF TRBJ1-2 - - TRBV6-5
TGCGCCAGCAGCCAGATAACTTTTAACTATGGCTACACCTTC CASSQITFNYGYTF TRBJ1-2 - - TRBV4-3
TGTGCCAGTAACCCGGTATCTAGCACAGATACGCAGTATTTT CASNPVSSTDTQYF TRBJ2-3 - - TRBV19
TGTGCCACCTCGCGGACAGGGGGCGGGTACGAGCAGTACTTC CATSRTGGGYEQYF TRBJ2-7 - TRBD1 TRBV19
TGTGCCAGCAGCCGACAGGGCTCCTACAATGAGCAGTTCTTC CASSRQGSYNEQFF TRBJ2-1 - - TRBV21-1
TGTGCCAGCAGCTCAGGACAGGGGGGAAATTCACCCCTCCACTTT CASSSGQGGNSPLHF TRBJ1-6 few TRBD1 TRBV7-9
TGCGCCAGCAGCCAAGGGGTAGCGGTAACCTACGAGCAGTACTTC CASSQGVAVTYEQYF TRBJ2-7 few - TRBV4-1